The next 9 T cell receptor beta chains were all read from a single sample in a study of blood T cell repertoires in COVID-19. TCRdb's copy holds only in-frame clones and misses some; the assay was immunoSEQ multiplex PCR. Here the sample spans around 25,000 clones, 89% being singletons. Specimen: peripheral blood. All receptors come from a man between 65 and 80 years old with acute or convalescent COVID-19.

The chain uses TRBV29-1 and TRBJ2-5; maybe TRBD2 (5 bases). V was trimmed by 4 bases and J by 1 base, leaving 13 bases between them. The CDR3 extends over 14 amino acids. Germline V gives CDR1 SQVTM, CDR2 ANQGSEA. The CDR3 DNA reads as TGCAGCGTTGTATCCAGCGGTATCCAAGAGACCCAGTACTTC. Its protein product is CSVVSSGIQETQYF.

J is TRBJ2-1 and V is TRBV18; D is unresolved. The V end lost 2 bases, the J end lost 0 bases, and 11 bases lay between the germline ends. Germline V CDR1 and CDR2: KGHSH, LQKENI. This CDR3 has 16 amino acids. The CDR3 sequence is CASSPAPVLSYNEQFF. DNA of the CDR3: TGTGCCAGCTCACCAGCCCCGGTCCTCTCCTACAATGAGCAGTTCTTC. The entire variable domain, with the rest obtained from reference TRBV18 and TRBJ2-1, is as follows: NAGVMQNPRHLVRRRGQEARLRCSPMKGHSHVYWYRQLPEEGLKFMVYLQKENIIDESGMPKERFSAEFPKEGPSILRIQQVVRGDSAAYFCASSPAPVLSYNEQFFGPGTRLTVL.

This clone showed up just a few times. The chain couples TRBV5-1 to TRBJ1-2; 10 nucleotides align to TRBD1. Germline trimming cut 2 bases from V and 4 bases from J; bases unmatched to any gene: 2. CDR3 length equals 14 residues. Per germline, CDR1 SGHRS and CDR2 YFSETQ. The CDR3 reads CASSLGQGGYGYTF. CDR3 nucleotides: TGCGCCAGCAGCTTAGGACAGGGGGGCTATGGCTACACCTTC.

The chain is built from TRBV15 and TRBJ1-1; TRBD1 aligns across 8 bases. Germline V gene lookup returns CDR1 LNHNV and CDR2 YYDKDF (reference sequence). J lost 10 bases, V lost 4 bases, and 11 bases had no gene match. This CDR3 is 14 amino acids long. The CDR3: CATSTNQGAQGAFF. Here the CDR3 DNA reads TGTGCCACCAGCACAAACCAGGGGGCGCAGGGAGCTTTCTTT.

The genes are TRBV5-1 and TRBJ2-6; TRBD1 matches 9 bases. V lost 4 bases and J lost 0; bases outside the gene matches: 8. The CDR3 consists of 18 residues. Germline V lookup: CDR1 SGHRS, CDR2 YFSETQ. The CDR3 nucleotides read TGCGCCAGCAGCGAACAACAGGGGGCTTTCTCTGGGGCCAACGTCCTGACTTTC. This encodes CASSEQQGAFSGANVLTF.

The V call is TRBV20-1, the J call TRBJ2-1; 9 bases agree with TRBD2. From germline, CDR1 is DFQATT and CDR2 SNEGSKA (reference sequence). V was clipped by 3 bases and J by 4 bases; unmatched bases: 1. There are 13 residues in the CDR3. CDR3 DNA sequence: TGCAGTGCTAGTAGCGGGAGTTACAATGAGCAGTTCTTC. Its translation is CSASSGSYNEQFF.

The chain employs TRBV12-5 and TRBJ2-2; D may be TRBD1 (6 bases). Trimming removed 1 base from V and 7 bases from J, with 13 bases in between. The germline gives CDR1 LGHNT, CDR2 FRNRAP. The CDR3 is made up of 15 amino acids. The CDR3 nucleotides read TGTGCTAGTGGTTTGGGGCAGGGGATTGGCGGGGAGCTGTTTTTT. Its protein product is CASGLGQGIGGELFF. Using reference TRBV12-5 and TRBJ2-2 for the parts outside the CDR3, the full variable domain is DARVTQTPRHKVTEMGQEVTMRCQPILGHNTVFWYRQTMMQGLELLAYFRNRAPLDDSGMPKDRFSAEMPDATLATLKIQPSEPRDSAVYFCASGLGQGIGGELFFGEGSRLTVL.

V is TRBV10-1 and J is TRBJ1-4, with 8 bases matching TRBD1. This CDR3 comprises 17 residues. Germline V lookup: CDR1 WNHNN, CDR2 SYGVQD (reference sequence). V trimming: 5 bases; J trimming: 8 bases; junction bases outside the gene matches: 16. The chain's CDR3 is CASSPDRAWAGREKLFF. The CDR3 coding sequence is TGCGCCAGCAGTCCGGACAGGGCGTGGGCCGGCCGGGAAAAACTGTTTTTT.

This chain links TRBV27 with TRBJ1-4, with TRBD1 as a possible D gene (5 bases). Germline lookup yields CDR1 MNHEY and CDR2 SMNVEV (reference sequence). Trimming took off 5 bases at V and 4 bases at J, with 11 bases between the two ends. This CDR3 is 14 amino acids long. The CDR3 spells CASSETAINEKLFF. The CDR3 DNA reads TGTGCCAGCAGTGAGACAGCTATTAATGAAAAACTGTTTTTT. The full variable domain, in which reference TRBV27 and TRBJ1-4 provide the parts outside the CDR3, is EAQVTQNPRYLITVTGKKLTVTCSQNMNHEYMSWYRQDPGLGLRQIYYSMNVEVTDKGDVPEGYKVSRKEKRNFPLILESPSPNQTSLYFCASSETAINEKLFFGSGTQLSVL.